This passage covers 32 T cell receptor beta chains from one sample sequenced in a study of blood T cell repertoires in COVID-19. Method: immunoSEQ multiplex PCR; TCRdb's copy keeps in-frame clones and lacks some. The table lists approximately 200,000 clones, approximately 94% of them singletons. The specimen was peripheral blood. Receptor source: a man in his thirties or forties with COVID-19, enrolled during active disease.

The chain carries TRBV29-1 and TRBJ2-2; 15 nucleotides align to TRBD2. The CDR3 runs to 16 residues. The J segment lost 3 bases and the V segment lost 6 bases, leaving 5 bases of the junction unmatched. CDR1 is SQVTM, CDR2 ANQGSEA, per germline. The CDR3, as DNA: TGCAGCGTAGGGACTAGCGGGGGGATTTACACCGGGGAGCTGTTTTTT. It codes for CSVGTSGGIYTGELFF.

The CDR3 DNA sequence: TGCGCCAGCAGGGTTTGGGGGGGAGAGACCCAGTACTTC. It encodes CASRVWGGETQYF. The rearrangement links TRBV5-1 to TRBJ2-5, with 7 bases fitting TRBD2. Trimming at V came to 5 bases and at J to 4 bases, leaving 5 bases not matched to a gene. From germline, CDR1 is SGHRS and CDR2 YFSETQ. CDR3 size: 13 residues.

This CDR3 is CASRESGNEQFF. The CDR3 nucleotides are TGTGCCAGCAGGGAGTCCGGGAATGAGCAGTTCTTC. The J gene is TRBJ2-1, the V gene TRBV2; D remains ambiguous. The CDR3 spans 12 residues. The germline V and J ends were trimmed by 6 bases and 7 bases, with 10 bases remaining between them. Germline V lookup: CDR1 SNHLY, CDR2 FYNNEI.

This chain joins TRBV19 and TRBJ1-2; 10 bases map to TRBD1. Germline values: CDR1 LNHDA, CDR2 SQIVND (reference sequence). Unmatched junction bases numbered 8, after V lost 5 bases and J lost 5 bases. The CDR3 consists of 15 residues. The CDR3 coding sequence is TGTGCCAGTAGTGTCCCCGGGACAGGGGTTTATGGCTACACCTTC. Protein sequence: CASSVPGTGVYGYTF.

The chain employs TRBV19 and TRBJ1-2, with 8 bases fitting TRBD1. Germline V gives CDR1 LNHDA, CDR2 SQIVND (reference sequence). V dropped 5 bases and J dropped 1; count of bases not matched to a gene: 6. CDR3 length: 15 amino acids. CDR3 sequence: CASSETGANNYGYTF. CDR3 nucleotides: TGTGCCAGTAGTGAGACAGGGGCCAATAACTATGGCTACACCTTC.

V usage is TRBV6-4 and J usage is TRBJ2-3, with 12 nucleotides matching TRBD2. The germline CDR1 and CDR2 sequences are MRHNA and SNTAGT. Trimming took 3 bases from V and 2 from J; bases not matched to a gene: 9. The CDR3 runs to 18 residues. CDR3 nucleotides: TGTGCCAGCAGTGAATCGGTTACTAGCGGGGGGCCCACAGATACGCAGTATTTT. Residues: CASSESVTSGGPTDTQYF.

The rearrangement joins TRBV27 to TRBJ2-3; 8 bases match TRBD1. V shed 6 bases, J shed 5 bases, and the junction held 7 bases outside the gene matches. This CDR3 spans 14 amino acids. Germline V gives CDR1 MNHEY, CDR2 SMNVEV (reference sequence). The CDR3 sequence: CASSGSTGGDTQYF. As DNA, the CDR3 is TGTGCCAGCAGCGGAAGTACAGGGGGAGATACGCAGTATTTT.

The rearrangement joins TRBV3-1 (or the pseudogene TRBV3-2) to TRBJ1-6; 10 bases line up with TRBD1. V was pared by 4 bases and J by 6 bases, with 12 bases of the junction left unmatched. The CDR3 sequence is 18 residues long. CDR1 and CDR2 (germline): LGHDT, YNNKEL (reference sequence). CDR3 bases: TGTGCCAGCAGCCTAGGACCCGGGACAGGGGTTTCTAATTCACCCCTCCACTTT. The encoded protein is CASSLGPGTGVSNSPLHF.

The V call is TRBV25-1, the J call TRBJ1-5; perhaps TRBD1 as D (6 bases). CDR3 length equals 13 residues. Germline CDR1 is MGHDK and CDR2 is SYGVNS. The ends were cut back, 6 bases at V and 2 bases at J, with 8 bases in the middle. This CDR3 reads CASSRQGNQPQHF. The DNA for the CDR3 is TGTGCCAGCAGCAGACAGGGCAATCAGCCCCAGCATTTT.

The V and J genes are TRBV6-1 and TRBJ2-7, with TRBD2 identical over 8 bases. The CDR3 is 16 amino acids. Germline CDR1 and CDR2: MNHNS and SASEGT. V lost 2 bases, J lost 2 bases, and 8 bases stayed unmatched. The CDR3 protein is CASSESVSGVTYEQYF. Here the CDR3 DNA reads TGTGCCAGCAGTGAATCGGTTAGCGGGGTTACCTACGAGCAGTACTTC.

This chain connects TRBV19 to TRBJ2-7; 7 bases map to TRBD2. With 0 bases clipped from V and 2 bases from J, the junction kept 4 bases outside the gene matches. The CDR3 sequence is 15 residues long. Germline V gene data show CDR1 as LNHDA and CDR2 as SQIVND (reference sequence). The CDR3 region is CASSIDSGGPYEQYF. DNA for the CDR3: TGTGCCAGTAGTATAGATTCGGGGGGTCCCTACGAGCAGTACTTC.

The chain's CDR3 is CASSGSEGVLSTDTQYF. In DNA form, the CDR3 reads TGCGCCAGCAGTGGATCCGAGGGTGTCCTCAGCACAGATACGCAGTATTTT. This chain joins TRBV10-1 and TRBJ2-3, with TRBD2 as a possible D gene (5 bases). This CDR3 spans 17 amino acids. Between the trimmed V and J ends, which lost 4 bases and 0 bases, there was a span of 17 bases. CDR1 is WNHNN and CDR2 is SYGVQD in the germline V gene (reference sequence).

The chain couples TRBV2 to TRBJ1-4, with D maybe TRBD1 (6 bases). Trimming pared 3 bases from V and 0 bases from J, leaving 8 bases between. Per germline, CDR1 SNHLY and CDR2 FYNNEI. The length of the CDR3 is 15 residues. CDR3 protein: CASSEGHSTNEKLFF. DNA for the CDR3: TGTGCCAGCAGTGAGGGACATTCAACTAATGAAAAACTGTTTTTT.

The chain is built from TRBV5-1 and TRBJ1-2, with 9 bases matching TRBD1. This CDR3 comprises 13 residues. Looked up from germline, CDR1 is SGHRS and CDR2 is YFSETQ. Trimming at V came to 4 bases and at J to 6 bases, leaving 4 bases not matched to a gene. This CDR3 reads CASSHRDRDGYTF. CDR3 in DNA: TGCGCCAGCAGCCACAGGGACAGGGATGGCTACACCTTC.

V and J are TRBV12-3 or TRBV12-4 and TRBJ1-6; possibly TRBD1 for D (5 bases). There are 13 residues in the CDR3. The V and J ends lost 7 bases and 8 bases respectively, with 12 bases between them. Written as DNA, the CDR3 is TGTGCCAGCACCCCTGGGGGGTATTCACCCCTCCACTTT. Its protein product is CASTPGGYSPLHF.

This rearrangement joins TRBV18 to TRBJ1-3; 7 nucleotides line up with TRBD1. J was trimmed by 2 bases and V by 3 bases; bases with no gene match: 7. This CDR3 spans 16 amino acids. Germline loops: CDR1 KGHSH, CDR2 LQKENI. CDR3 loop: CASSPGDSYAGNTIYF. CDR3 coding DNA: TGTGCCAGCTCACCGGGGGACAGCTACGCTGGAAACACCATATATTTT.

This sequence joins TRBV9 and TRBJ2-1, with 9 bases aligning to TRBD1. CDR1 is SGDLS and CDR2 is YYNGEE in the germline V gene. The CDR3 contains 16 residues. V was clipped by 2 bases and J by 5 bases; unmatched bases: 8. Here the CDR3 reads CASSVRRDREDNEQFF. The CDR3 nucleotides are TGTGCCAGCAGCGTCCGAAGGGACAGGGAGGACAATGAGCAGTTCTTC.

The rearrangement joins TRBV7-2 to TRBJ2-1, with TRBD1 identical over 8 bases. V lost 2 bases and J lost 3; bases outside the gene matches: 0. The CDR3 is 14 residues long. The germline gives CDR1 SGHTA, CDR2 FQGNSA. The CDR3 region is CASSLTGGYNEQFF. The CDR3, as DNA: TGTGCCAGCAGCTTAACAGGGGGCTACAATGAGCAGTTCTTC.

This clone was recorded only once. The gene calls are TRBV2 and TRBJ2-1; 7 nucleotides agree with TRBD2. CDR1 SNHLY and CDR2 FYNNEI come from the germline V gene. The CDR3 is 14 residues long. The trim removed 5 bases at V and 2 bases at J, leaving 3 bases unmatched. CDR3 loop: CASSSRGAYNEQFF. The DNA of the CDR3 is TGTGCCAGCAGTTCCCGGGGGGCCTACAATGAGCAGTTCTTC. Full variable domain (missing parts from reference TRBV2 and TRBJ2-1): EPEVTQTPSHQVTQMGQEVILRCVPISNHLYFYWYRQILGQKVEFLVSFYNNEISEKSEIFDDQFSVERPDGSNFTLKIRSTKLEDSAMYFCASSSRGAYNEQFFGPGTRLTVL.

This clone was seen only once. V usage is TRBV15 and J usage is TRBJ2-7; 9 bases match TRBD1. Germline lookup yields CDR1 LNHNV and CDR2 YYDKDF (reference sequence). This CDR3 contains 16 residues. The V segment lost 6 bases and the J segment 3 bases; nucleotides outside the gene matches: 12. The CDR3 here is CATRGIEGQGRYEQYF. The DNA for the CDR3 is TGTGCCACCAGAGGAATTGAGGGACAGGGTCGCTACGAGCAGTACTTC.

In this sample, this clone turned up a few times. The chain links TRBV19 to TRBJ1-2; D is undetermined. Germline assignment: CDR1 LNHDA and CDR2 SQIVND (reference sequence). Between the trimmed V and J ends, which lost 6 bases and 2 bases, there was a span of 25 bases. The CDR3 is 18 residues long. The CDR3 reads CASRPLGETRKKNYGYTF. DNA of the CDR3: TGTGCCAGTAGACCCCTCGGAGAGACCAGAAAAAAAAACTATGGCTACACCTTC.

The gene calls are TRBV27 and TRBJ2-1; 7 bases are a match to TRBD2. The CDR3 sequence is 16 residues long. Germline lookup yields CDR1 MNHEY and CDR2 SMNVEV (reference sequence). Trimming removed 6 bases from V and 0 bases from J; junction bases left unmatched: 8. The CDR3 DNA reads TGTGCCAGCAGCTCTGGGGGGGGATCCTCCTACAATGAGCAGTTCTTC. Its translation is CASSSGGGSSYNEQFF.

The V gene is TRBV5-6, the J gene TRBJ1-2; D gene uncertain. This CDR3 has 15 amino acids. V was cut by 2 bases and J by 1 base, with 12 bases left in between. CDR1 SGHDT and CDR2 YYEEEE come from the germline V gene. In DNA form, the CDR3 reads TGTGCCAGCAGCTTCAGGTTGCGGGATAACTATGGCTACACCTTC. Amino acid sequence: CASSFRLRDNYGYTF.

The chain links TRBV19 to TRBJ2-2; a possible D gene is TRBD2 (5 bases). Germline loops: CDR1 LNHDA, CDR2 SQIVND (reference sequence). CDR3 size: 19 residues. With 1 base removed from V and 2 bases from J, the gap between germline ends came to 20 bases. CDR3 amino acids: CASSIGRTGILSNTGELFF. DNA for the CDR3: TGTGCCAGTAGTATAGGGAGGACTGGAATCCTTTCTAACACCGGGGAGCTGTTTTTT.

This chain connects TRBV7-3 to TRBJ1-2, with TRBD1 matching over 11 bases. V was pared by 1 base and J by 10 bases, with 20 bases of the junction left unmatched. Germline lookup yields CDR1 SGHTA and CDR2 FQGTGA. CDR3 length: 19 amino acids. CDR3 protein: CASSLNSAGQGGILADYTF. In DNA form, the CDR3 reads TGTGCCAGCAGCTTAAATTCTGCGGGACAGGGGGGGATCCTAGCAGACTACACCTTC.

J is TRBJ1-1 and V is TRBV7-9; D is ambiguous. Trimming cost V 1 base and J 1 base, with 13 bases left between them. CDR3 length equals 16 residues. Germline CDR1 SEHNR, CDR2 FQNEAQ (reference sequence). The CDR3 sequence is CASSLGAGPTNTEAFF. As DNA, the CDR3 is TGTGCCAGCAGCTTAGGGGCGGGCCCCACGAACACTGAAGCTTTCTTT.

This chain uses TRBV18 with TRBJ2-7, with D possibly TRBD2 on 5 matching bases. Per the germline V gene, CDR1 is KGHSH and CDR2 is LQKENI. V was cut by 3 bases and J by 0 bases, with 12 bases left in between. The CDR3 has 15 residues. The CDR3 DNA is TGTGCCAGCTCACCCCTGGACTCCAGCTCCTACGAGCAGTACTTC. It specifies CASSPLDSSSYEQYF. The variable domain in full, completed from reference TRBV18 and TRBJ2-7, reads NAGVMQNPRHLVRRRGQEARLRCSPMKGHSHVYWYRQLPEEGLKFMVYLQKENIIDESGMPKERFSAEFPKEGPSILRIQQVVRGDSAAYFCASSPLDSSSYEQYFGPGTRLTVT.

This clone was detected once. CDR3 nucleotide sequence: TGTGCCAGCAGCTCAAACAGGGGTGGTGGAAACACCATATATTTT. Translated, it gives CASSSNRGGGNTIYF. The rearrangement links TRBV7-2 to TRBJ1-3; TRBD1 matches 7 bases. This CDR3 spans 15 amino acids. The germline CDR1 and CDR2 sequences are SGHTA and FQGNSA. V lost 4 bases to trimming and J lost 3 bases; unmatched junction nucleotides: 6.

The rearrangement uses TRBV4-1 and TRBJ1-5, with D tentatively TRBD1 (6 bases). The germline V gene encodes CDR1 MGHRA and CDR2 YSYEKL. The CDR3 covers 19 residues. V was shortened by 4 bases and J by 0 bases, with 22 bases between the two germline ends. The CDR3 nucleotides are TGCGCCAGCAGCCTCGCTTTCGGTCAGGGGCGTTCTAGCAATCAGCCCCAGCATTTT. Protein product: CASSLAFGQGRSSNQPQHF.

V usage is TRBV3-1 (or the pseudogene TRBV3-2) and J usage is TRBJ2-3; 8 bases are a match to TRBD2. Germline-derived CDR1 and CDR2 are LGHDT and YNNKEL (reference sequence). This CDR3 has 15 amino acids. V trimming: 1 base; J trimming: 6 bases; junction bases outside the gene matches: 6. CDR3 coding DNA: TGTGCCAGCAGCCAAGTGCGGGGGGCCGCCGATACGCAGTATTTT. Protein: CASSQVRGAADTQYF.

This clone was seen a single time. DNA for the CDR3: TGTGCCAGCAGCCCGACCCGACTAGCGGGGGGGGCCACAGATACGCAGTATTTT. Amino acids: CASSPTRLAGGATDTQYF. The gene calls are TRBV5-4 and TRBJ2-3; 14 nucleotides match TRBD2. The CDR3 has 18 residues. The V gene's germline CDR1 is SGHNT and CDR2 YYREEE (reference sequence). Trimming cost V 4 bases and J 2 bases; bases outside gene matches: 9. The full variable domain, its missing parts supplied by reference TRBV5-4 and TRBJ2-3, is ETGVTQSPTHLIKTRGQQVTLRCSSQSGHNTVSWYQQALGQGPQFIFQYYREEENGRGNFPPRFSGLQFPNYSSELNVNALELDDSALYLCASSPTRLAGGATDTQYFGPGTRLTVL.

This chain joins TRBV18 and TRBJ1-2; D is possibly TRBD1 (6 bases). Per germline, CDR1 KGHSH and CDR2 LQKENI. The CDR3 is 13 residues long. Trimming left V 1 base short and J 6 bases short, with 9 bases between. The CDR3 DNA reads TGTGCCAGCTCACCACAGGGGGAGAATGGCTACACCTTC. Its translation is CASSPQGENGYTF.